This T cell receptor (beta chain) was identified in a study of blood T cell repertoires in COVID-19 (dated by TCRdb to 2020 to 2022). Regarding the study in general: Samples covering the acute and convalescent phases of COVID-19 were provided by collaborators in the United States, Italy and Spain. The prospective study material was composed of cDNA or gDNA derived from T cells, B-cell-depleted T cells, or PBMCs. The repertoires were released in a freely available public database meant as a resource for research on the immune response to SARS-CoV-2. Sample metadata almost always included a de-identified subject ID, COVID-19 status, age in years and sex. The samples were drawn from two sources: the first 160 participants of the ongoing ImmuneRACE study, and 1,254 subjects contributed by 6 global collaborators. Where HLA class I and class II types were available, the types were taken from metadata supplied by the sample provider, not from assay-based typing. Subjects who had been exposed to COVID-19, were actively infected with it, or had recovered from it provided the deeply sampled blood TCRbeta repertoires that made up the dataset.

TCRbeta CDR3 regions were amplified from genomic DNA using the immunoSEQ Assay, a bias-controlled multiplex PCR. Regarding the original processing steps: Within the assay, amplification of reference gene primers was used to estimate how many nucleated cells each sample contained. Sequence reads were collapsed and filtered to measure the absolute abundance of every unique TCRbeta CDR3 rearrangement. For each sample, productive Simpson clonality was calculated as the square root of Simpson's diversity index over productive rearrangements. TCRdb re-hosts the immuneACCESS table, in-frame sequences only. Its copies lack some clones; in the studies checked, an unresolved V gene accounts for under half of them, and the cause for the rest is not known. The DNA gave D and trimming, while V, J and clone size come from that table. The sample table lists some 120,000 clones, roughly 69% of them with a count of one. The ten biggest clones cover approximately 2.3% of the sample.

This clone was seen only once. This clone's antigen is unknown. Base-call qualities are not available, and no considerably larger clone is one nucleotide away. From a lookup of the germline V gene, CDR1 and CDR2 are MGHDK and SYGVNS. V lost 3 bases and J lost 1 base; the stretch between them is 9 bases long. From cysteine to phenylalanine, the CDR3 is 14 amino acids long. The only DNA kept is the CDR3, 42 bases in frame from the first base. What the study reported, not specific to this receptor: Clinical and demographic metadata were provided uncurated, with the amount varying by source and participant.

Collaborating institutions collected whole blood in K2EDTA tubes following their own protocols. For TCRbeta analysis, collaborators shipped samples in one of three forms: frozen whole blood, isolated PBMCs, or DNA extracted from either of those sample types. The chain is encoded by TRBV25-1 joined to TRBJ2-5, with TRBD1 tentatively as D gene (6 bases match). The specimen was peripheral blood. The TCR comes from a woman aged 70 to 79 with acute or convalescent COVID-19. The sequenced DNA: TGTGCCAGCAGTGAGCACAGGGCCCAAGAGACCCAGTACTTC. It encodes CASSEHRAQETQYF.